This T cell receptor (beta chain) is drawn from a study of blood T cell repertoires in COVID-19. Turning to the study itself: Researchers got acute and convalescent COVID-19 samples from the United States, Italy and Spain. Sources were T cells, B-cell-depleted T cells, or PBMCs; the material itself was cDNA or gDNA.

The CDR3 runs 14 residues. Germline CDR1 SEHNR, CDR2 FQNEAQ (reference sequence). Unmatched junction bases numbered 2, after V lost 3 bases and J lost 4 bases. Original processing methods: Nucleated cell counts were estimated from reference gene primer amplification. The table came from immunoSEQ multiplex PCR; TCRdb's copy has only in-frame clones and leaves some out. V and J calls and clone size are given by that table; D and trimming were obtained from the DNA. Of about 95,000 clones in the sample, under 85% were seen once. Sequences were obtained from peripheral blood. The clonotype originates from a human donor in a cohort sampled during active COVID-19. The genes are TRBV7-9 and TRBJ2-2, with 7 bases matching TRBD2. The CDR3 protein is CASSFSGATGELFF. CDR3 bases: TGTGCCAGCAGCTTCAGCGGGGCCACCGGGGAGCTGTTTTTT.